This TCR beta chain was identified during a study of T cell responses to AZD1222 COVID-19 vaccine. Study results and caveats: Donor demographics were predominantly white British with a female majority; clonal diversity may be underestimated.

This table comes from immunoSEQ multiplex PCR, and its TCRdb copy is limited to in-frame clones, with some not included. The table has 110,000 or so clones, about 88% seen once; the top ten hold less than 3.5%. The CDR3 loop spans 15 amino acids. The V gene end was trimmed by 6 bases and the J gene end by 1 base; junction bases not matched to a gene: 1. The germline V gene encodes CDR1 LGHDT and CDR2 YNNKEL (reference sequence). In the case of this clone: Its target is unknown.

Source: peripheral blood, taken 28 days after the second AZD1222 dose. V usage is TRBV3-1 (or the pseudogene TRBV3-2) and J usage is TRBJ2-3, with 13 bases fitting TRBD2. This sequence originates from an adult who received the AZD1222 COVID-19 vaccine. The CDR3 protein is CASRGTSGGTDTQYF. The CDR3 bases are TGTGCCAGCAGAGGGACTAGCGGGGGCACAGATACGCAGTATTTT.